A single sample gave rise to the 9 T cell receptor beta chains below, sequenced in a study of cytomegalovirus exposure and HLA in healthy donors. Vbeta (60) and Jbeta (13) primers were used in the PCR. Assay used: immunoSEQ multiplex PCR; TCRdb lists only in-frame clones, some missing. In the table there are some 130,000 clones, 80% of which are singletons. Sequences were obtained from PBMCs. The receptors derive from a male donor in good health and CMV-seronegative.

This clone was detected only once. This chain joins TRBV7-2 and TRBJ1-3, with 9 bases identical to TRBD1. CDR1 is SGHTA, CDR2 FQGNSA, per germline. V lost 5 bases to trimming and J lost 4 bases; unmatched junction nucleotides: 6. This CDR3 region has 15 residues. CDR3 sequence: CASSAQGAPGNTIYF. In DNA form, the CDR3 reads TGTGCCAGCAGCGCACAGGGGGCGCCCGGAAACACCATATATTTT.

This sequence joins TRBV14 and TRBJ2-7, with D perhaps TRBD1 (5 bases). CDR1 and CDR2 from the germline V gene are SGHDN and FVKESK. The ends were cut back, 1 base at V and 7 bases at J, with 14 bases in the middle. The CDR3 runs to 14 residues. The CDR3 DNA reads as TGTGCCAGCAGCCAAGTAATAGGGGCGCGGGAGCAGTACTTC. It codes for CASSQVIGAREQYF. The entire variable domain, with the rest obtained from reference TRBV14 and TRBJ2-7, is as follows: EAGVTQFPSHSVIEKGQTVTLRCDPISGHDNLYWYRRVMGKEIKFLLHFVKESKQDESGMPNNRFLAERTGGTYSTLKVQPAELEDSGVYFCASSQVIGAREQYFGPGTRLTVT.

The rearrangement uses TRBV29-1 and TRBJ2-1; 10 bases line up with TRBD2. The CDR3 extends over 15 amino acids. V dropped 4 bases and J dropped 3; count of bases not matched to a gene: 6. Germline assignment: CDR1 SQVTM and CDR2 ANQGSEA. The CDR3 DNA sequence: TGCAGCGTTGTTGGTTCTAGCGGGAGCTACAATGAGCAGTTCTTC. This sequence encodes CSVVGSSGSYNEQFF.

This clone was seen just once. The chain joins TRBV10-3 to TRBJ1-1, with D possibly being TRBD1 (5 bases). This CDR3 has 13 residues. CDR1 is ENHRY, CDR2 SYGVKD, per germline. Trimming removed 0 bases at V and 11 bases at J, with 13 bases between. The CDR3 region is CAISESIGGSAFF. The CDR3 coding sequence is TGTGCCATCAGTGAGTCGATCGGGGGTTCGGCTTTCTTT.

Turning to this clone: Other DNA sequences from this sample encode an identical CDR3 as well. The CDR3, as DNA: TGTGCCAGCAGTCGCGGGAATTCACCCCTCCACTTT. As protein: CASSRGNSPLHF. The rearrangement links TRBV6-5 to TRBJ1-6, with D unresolved. The ends were cut back, 5 bases at V and 7 bases at J, with 6 bases in the middle. Per the germline V gene, CDR1 is MNHEY and CDR2 is SVGAGI. The CDR3 is made up of 12 amino acids.

The rearrangement uses TRBV6-5 and TRBJ1-5, with D possibly TRBD1 on 6 matching bases. The CDR3 has 14 amino acids. The V gene lost 6 bases and the J gene lost 2 bases, with 11 bases spanning the gap. Germline-derived CDR1 and CDR2 are MNHEY and SVGAGI. DNA for the CDR3: TGTGCCAGCAGAAGGACAGCCCGCAATCAGCCCCAGCATTTT. It yields the protein CASRRTARNQPQHF.

V gene TRBV4-1 combines with J gene TRBJ2-7, with TRBD1 matching over 10 bases. V trimming: 3 bases; J trimming: 3 bases; junction bases outside the gene matches: 2. The length of the CDR3 is 14 residues. Germline V lookup: CDR1 MGHRA, CDR2 YSYEKL. This CDR3 reads CASSQRDRGYEQYF. The CDR3 DNA is TGCGCCAGCAGCCAGCGGGACAGGGGCTACGAGCAGTACTTC.

The table lists this clone with a few counts. The J gene is TRBJ2-5, the V gene TRBV10-3; the D gene is possibly TRBD2 (5 bases). V was trimmed by 5 bases and J by 5 bases, leaving 12 bases between them. The CDR3 loop spans 13 amino acids. CDR1 ENHRY and CDR2 SYGVKD come from the germline V gene. CDR3 sequence: CAISYGIRETQYF. Here the CDR3 DNA reads TGTGCCATCAGTTACGGGATTCGTGAGACCCAGTACTTC.

The genes are TRBV2 and TRBJ2-2; a possible D gene is TRBD1 (6 bases). CDR3 length: 18 residues. Germline-derived CDR1 and CDR2 are SNHLY and FYNNEI. V was cut by 2 bases and J by 0 bases, with 16 bases left in between. CDR3 residues: CASSEQGRANPNTGELFF. CDR3 coding DNA: TGTGCCAGCAGTGAACAGGGGCGGGCGAATCCGAACACCGGGGAGCTGTTTTTT.